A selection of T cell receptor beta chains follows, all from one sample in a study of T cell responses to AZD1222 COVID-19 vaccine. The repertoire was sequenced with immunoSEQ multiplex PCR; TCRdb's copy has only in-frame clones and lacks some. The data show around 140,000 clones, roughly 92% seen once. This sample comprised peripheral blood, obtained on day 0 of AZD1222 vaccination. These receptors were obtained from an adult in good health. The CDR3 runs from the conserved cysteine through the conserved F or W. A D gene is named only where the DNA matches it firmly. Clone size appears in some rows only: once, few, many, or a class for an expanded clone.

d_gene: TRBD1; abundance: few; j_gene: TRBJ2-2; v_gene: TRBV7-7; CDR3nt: TGTGCTAGCAGCTCGGGACAGGGGTTAAACACCGGGGAGCTGTTTTTT; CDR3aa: CASSSGQGLNTGELFF
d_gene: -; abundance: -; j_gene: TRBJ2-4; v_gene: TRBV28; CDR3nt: TGTGCCAGCAGTTTTCCCGCAGGGACGGGATGGGCCAAAAACATTCAGTACTTC; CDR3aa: CASSFPAGTGWAKNIQYF
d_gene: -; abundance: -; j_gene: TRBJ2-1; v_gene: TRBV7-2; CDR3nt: TGTGCCAGCAGCTTAGTTGGGCCAGGGTCCTACAATGAGCAGTTCTTC; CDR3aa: CASSLVGPGSYNEQFF
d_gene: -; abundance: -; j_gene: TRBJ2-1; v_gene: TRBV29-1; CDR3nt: TGCAGCGTTCGAGGGAGCGGCGCCTACAATGAGCAGTTCTTC; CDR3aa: CSVRGSGAYNEQFF
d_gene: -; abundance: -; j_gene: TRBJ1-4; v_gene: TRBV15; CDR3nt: TGTGCCACCAGCCCGGGTCACGAGAACGAAAAACTGTTTTTT; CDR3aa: CATSPGHENEKLFF
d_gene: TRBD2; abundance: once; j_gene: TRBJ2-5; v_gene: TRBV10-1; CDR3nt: TGCGCCAGCAGTTACGGACTAGCGGGAAATCGAGAGACCCAGTACTTC; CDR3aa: CASSYGLAGNRETQYF
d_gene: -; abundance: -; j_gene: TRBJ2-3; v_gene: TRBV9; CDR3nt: TGTGCCAGCAGCTACCGCGACCCCACAGATACGCAGTATTTT; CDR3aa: CASSYRDPTDTQYF
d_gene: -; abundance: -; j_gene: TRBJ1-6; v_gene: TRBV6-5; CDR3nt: TGTGCCAGCAGTTTCAGAAAACTAAATTCACCCCTCCACTTT; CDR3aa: CASSFRKLNSPLHF
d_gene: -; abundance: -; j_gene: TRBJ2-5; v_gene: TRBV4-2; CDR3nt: TGTGCCAGCAGCCAAGTCACTCACAGGGAAGAGACCCAGTACTTC; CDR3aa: CASSQVTHREETQYF
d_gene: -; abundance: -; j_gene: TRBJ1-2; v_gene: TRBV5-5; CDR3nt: TGTGCCAGCAGCGGGGGCAGTGGCTACACCTTC; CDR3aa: CASSGGSGYTF
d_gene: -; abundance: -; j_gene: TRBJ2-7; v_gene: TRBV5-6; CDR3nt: TGTGCCAGCAGCTTTGGAAGGTCCTACGAGCAGTACTTC; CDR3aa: CASSFGRSYEQYF
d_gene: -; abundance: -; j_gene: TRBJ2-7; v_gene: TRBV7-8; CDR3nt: TGTGCCAGCAGCCGACACGGGACGACGCGTAACCAACGAAGACGCGTAACCAACTACGAGCAGTACTTC; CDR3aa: CASSRHGTTRNQRRRVTNYEQYF
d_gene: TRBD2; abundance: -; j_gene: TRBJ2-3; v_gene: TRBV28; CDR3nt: TGTGCCAGCAGTTTACCGGCGGGGGGGCCCACAGATACGCAGTATTTT; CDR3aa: CASSLPAGGPTDTQYF
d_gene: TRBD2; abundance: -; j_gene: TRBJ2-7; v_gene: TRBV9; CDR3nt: TGTGCCAGCAGCGTAACAGCGGGAGTTTCTTACGAGCAGTACTTC; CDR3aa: CASSVTAGVSYEQYF
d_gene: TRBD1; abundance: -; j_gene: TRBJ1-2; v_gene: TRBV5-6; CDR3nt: TGTGCCAGCAGCTTGGGGAAAGGGGGCGACTATGGCTACACCTTC; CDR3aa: CASSLGKGGDYGYTF
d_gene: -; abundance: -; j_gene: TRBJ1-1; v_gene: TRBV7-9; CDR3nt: TGTGCCAGCAGCTCCAATGTGAACACTGAAGCTTTCTTT; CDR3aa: CASSSNVNTEAFF
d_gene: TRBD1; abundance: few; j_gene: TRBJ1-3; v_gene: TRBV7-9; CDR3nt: TGTGCCAGCAGCACGACAGGGGGCTCTGGAAACACCATATATTTT; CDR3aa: CASSTTGGSGNTIYF
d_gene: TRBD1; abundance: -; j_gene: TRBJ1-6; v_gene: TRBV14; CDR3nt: TGTGCCAGCAGCCTAGGGACAGGACATAATTCACCCCTCCACTTT; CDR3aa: CASSLGTGHNSPLHF
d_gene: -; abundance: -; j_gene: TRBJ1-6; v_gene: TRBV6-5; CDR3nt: TGTGCCACCCCTCTCGCGGACACCGATAATTCACCCCTCCACTTT; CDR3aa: CATPLADTDNSPLHF
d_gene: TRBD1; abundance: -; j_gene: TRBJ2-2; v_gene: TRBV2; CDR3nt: TGTGCCAGCCAGGTGGGACAGGGTGACCGGGGGGAGCTGTTTTTT; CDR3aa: CASQVGQGDRGELFF
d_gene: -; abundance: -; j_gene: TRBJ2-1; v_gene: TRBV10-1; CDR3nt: TGCGCCAGCAGTGACGATTCCCGGGGGAAGATTTCTGAGCAGTTCTTC; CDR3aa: CASSDDSRGKISEQFF
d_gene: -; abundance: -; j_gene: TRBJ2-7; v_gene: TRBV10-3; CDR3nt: TGTGCCACCGCCGGGGGGACAGGACAGGACGAGCAGTACTTC; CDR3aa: CATAGGTGQDEQYF
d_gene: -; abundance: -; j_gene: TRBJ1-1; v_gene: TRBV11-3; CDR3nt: TGTGCCAGCAGCTTAGCAAAGGTTCCTGAAGCTTTCTTT; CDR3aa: CASSLAKVPEAFF
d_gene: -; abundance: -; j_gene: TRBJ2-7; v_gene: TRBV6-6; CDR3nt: TGTGCCAGCAGTTACGGGGGCGGGAGCTACGAGCAGTACTTC; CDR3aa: CASSYGGGSYEQYF
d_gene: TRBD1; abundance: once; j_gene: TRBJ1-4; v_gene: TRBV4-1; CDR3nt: TGCGCCAGCAGCCCAGTCGGGAGGACAGGTCGGGAAAAACTGTTTTTT; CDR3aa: CASSPVGRTGREKLFF
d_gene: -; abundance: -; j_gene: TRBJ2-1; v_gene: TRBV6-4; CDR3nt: TGTGCCAGCAGTGCTAACTACAACGGCGATGAGCAGTTCTTC; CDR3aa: CASSANYNGDEQFF
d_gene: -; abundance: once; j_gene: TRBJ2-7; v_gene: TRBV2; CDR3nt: TGTGCCAGCTTAGGGATAAAGGGGCACTCCTACGAGCAGTACTTC; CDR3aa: CASLGIKGHSYEQYF
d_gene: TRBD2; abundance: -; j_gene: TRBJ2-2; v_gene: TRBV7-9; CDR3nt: TGTGCCAGCAGCCTAGCGGGAGGCACCGGGGAGCTGTTTTTT; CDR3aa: CASSLAGGTGELFF
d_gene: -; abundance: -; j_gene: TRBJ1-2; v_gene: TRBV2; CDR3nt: TGTGCCAGCCGAAGGGATCTTGATGGCTACACCTTC; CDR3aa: CASRRDLDGYTF
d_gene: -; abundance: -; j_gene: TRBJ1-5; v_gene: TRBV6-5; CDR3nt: TGTGCCAGCAGTTACTCGATGGATCAGCCCCAGCATTTT; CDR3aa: CASSYSMDQPQHF
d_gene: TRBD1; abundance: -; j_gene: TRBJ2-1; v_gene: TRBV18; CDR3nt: TGTGCCAGCTCCCCGGGGACAGGGGGCTGGGATGAGCAGTTCTTC; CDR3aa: CASSPGTGGWDEQFF
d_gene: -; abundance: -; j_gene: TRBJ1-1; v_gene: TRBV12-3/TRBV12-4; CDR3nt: TGTGCCAGCAGTTGGGGGAGGAACACTGAAGCTTTCTTT; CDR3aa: CASSWGRNTEAFF
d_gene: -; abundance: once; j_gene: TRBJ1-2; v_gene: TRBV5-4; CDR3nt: TGTGCCAGCAGCGACGGCAACTATGGCTACACCTTC; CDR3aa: CASSDGNYGYTF
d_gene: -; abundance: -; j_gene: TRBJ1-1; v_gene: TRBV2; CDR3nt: TGTGCCAGCAGTTTCCAGGGGACTGAAGCTTTCTTT; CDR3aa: CASSFQGTEAFF
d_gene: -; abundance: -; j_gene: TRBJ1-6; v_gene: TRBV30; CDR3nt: TGTGCCTGGAGTGCGAACCCATCGAATTCACCCCTCCACTTT; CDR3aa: CAWSANPSNSPLHF
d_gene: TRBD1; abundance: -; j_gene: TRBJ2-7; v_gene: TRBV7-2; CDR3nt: TGTGCCAGCAGTTTCGACAGGGATGACGAGCAGTACTTC; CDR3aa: CASSFDRDDEQYF
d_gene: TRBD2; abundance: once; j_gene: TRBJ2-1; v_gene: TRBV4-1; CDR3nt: TGCGCCAGCAGCCGCCTACTAGCGGGGGAAGGGAATGAGCAGTTCTTC; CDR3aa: CASSRLLAGEGNEQFF
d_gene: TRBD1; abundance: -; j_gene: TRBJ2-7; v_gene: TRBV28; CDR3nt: TGTGCCAGCAGTTCCCCAGGGGGAATGTCCTACGAGCAGTACTTC; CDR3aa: CASSSPGGMSYEQYF
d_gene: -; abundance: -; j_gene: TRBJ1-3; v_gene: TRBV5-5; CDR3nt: TGTGCCAGCAGCTTGAGAGGGCCTGGAAACACCATATATTTT; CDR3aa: CASSLRGPGNTIYF
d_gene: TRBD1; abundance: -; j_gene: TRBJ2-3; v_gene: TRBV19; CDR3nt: TGTGCCAGTAGTTCTTCTCCGGGACAGGGGGCATTAGATACGCAGTATTTT; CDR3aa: CASSSSPGQGALDTQYF
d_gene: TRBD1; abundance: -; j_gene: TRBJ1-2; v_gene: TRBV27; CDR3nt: TGTGCCAGCAGTTCATTCCGGGACAGTGCCTTCAACTATGGCTACACCTTC; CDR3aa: CASSSFRDSAFNYGYTF
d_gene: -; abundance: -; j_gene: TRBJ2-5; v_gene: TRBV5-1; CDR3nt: TGCGCCAGCAGCTTGGCCGTCGGAACACAAGAGACCCAGTACTTC; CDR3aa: CASSLAVGTQETQYF
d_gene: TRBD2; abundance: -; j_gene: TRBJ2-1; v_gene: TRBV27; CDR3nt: TGTGCCAGCAGTTCTAAAACCGGGACTAGTAACTACAATGAGCAGTTCTTC; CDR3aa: CASSSKTGTSNYNEQFF
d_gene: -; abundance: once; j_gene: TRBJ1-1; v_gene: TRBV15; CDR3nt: TGTGCCACCAGCAGAGTGAGTAGTTTAGGACTACTTAACACTGAAGCTTTCTTT; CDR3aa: CATSRVSSLGLLNTEAFF
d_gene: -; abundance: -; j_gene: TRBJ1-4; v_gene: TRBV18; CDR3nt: TGTGCCAGCTCACCAGGAAGGGGGGAAAAACTGTTTTTT; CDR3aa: CASSPGRGEKLFF
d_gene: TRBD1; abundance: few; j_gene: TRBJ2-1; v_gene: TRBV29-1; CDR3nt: TGCAGCGTGTCTGACAGGGGGACGAGTGAGCAGTTCTTC; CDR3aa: CSVSDRGTSEQFF
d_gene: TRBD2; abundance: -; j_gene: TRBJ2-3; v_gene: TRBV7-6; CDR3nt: TGTGCCAGCAGCCGCGGGAGTAGCCATAGCACAGATACGCAGTATTTT; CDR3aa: CASSRGSSHSTDTQYF